The 9 T cell receptor beta chains below all came from one sample that was sequenced in a study of OX40 agonist ivuxolimab in advanced cancers. Measured with immunoSEQ multiplex PCR; TCRdb has only the in-frame clones, and not every one. The sample contains approximately 74,000 clones, nearly 90% of which appear only once. The specimen comprised CD4+ or CD8+ T cells sorted from blood, sampled in a trial of the OX40 agonist ivuxolimab. All receptors derive from an adult with an advanced solid tumor such as melanoma, head and neck, liver or kidney cancer.

This chain uses TRBV13 with TRBJ2-7; 8 nucleotides align to TRBD2. The CDR3 is made up of 17 amino acids. The junction had 14 bases not matched to a gene; V was cut back by 5 bases and J by 2 bases. Germline CDR1 PRHDT, CDR2 FYEKMQ (reference sequence). The CDR3 DNA reads as TGTGCCAGCAGCCCCCGCGGGGGGAGTAGCGGAACCTACGAGCAGTACTTC. This gives the protein CASSPRGGSSGTYEQYF.

This chain links TRBV7-2 with TRBJ2-7; weak D call: TRBD2 (7 bases). Trimming stripped 3 bases from V and 6 bases from J, with 21 bases between. This CDR3 is built from 16 residues. Germline V lookup: CDR1 SGHTA, CDR2 FQGNSA. CDR3 nucleotide sequence: TGTGCCAGCAGCTTCCAGGGGAGGGCCGTTGGTACCGAGCAGTACTTC. Protein sequence: CASSFQGRAVGTEQYF.

This CDR3 is CATSRPEGLDIQYF. The CDR3 coding sequence is TGTGCCACCAGCAGACCAGAGGGCTTGGACATTCAGTACTTC. The chain employs TRBV15 and TRBJ2-4; D may be TRBD2 (5 bases). V was trimmed by 2 bases and J by 8 bases, leaving 13 bases between them. The germline V gene encodes CDR1 LNHNV and CDR2 YYDKDF (reference sequence). The CDR3 runs 14 residues. Using reference TRBV15 and TRBJ2-4 for the parts outside the CDR3, the full variable domain is DAMVIQNPRYQVTQFGKPVTLSCSQTLNHNVMYWYQQKSSQAPKLLFHYYDKDFNNEADTPDNFQSRRPNTSFCFLDIRSPGLGDTAMYLCATSRPEGLDIQYFGAGTRLSVL.

The gene calls are TRBV6-5 and TRBJ1-4; D call uncertain. Trimming removed 6 bases at V and 6 bases at J, with 14 bases between. The CDR3 runs 14 residues. CDR1 and CDR2 from the germline V gene are MNHEY and SVGAGI. CDR3 protein: CASSPMGGDEKLFF. The CDR3 DNA reads as TGTGCCAGCAGCCCGATGGGCGGAGATGAAAAACTGTTTTTT.

This CDR3 is CASKATNYMLEQFF. DNA for the CDR3: TGTGCCAGCAAGGCGACTAACTACATGCTTGAGCAGTTCTTC. This chain links TRBV2 with TRBJ2-1; TRBD2 might be the D (5 bases). The germline V gene encodes CDR1 SNHLY and CDR2 FYNNEI. The CDR3 covers 14 residues. V was pared by 7 bases and J by 9 bases, with 19 bases between.

The chain carries TRBV5-1 and TRBJ2-3; TRBD1 aligns across 7 bases. The junction had 12 bases not matched to a gene; V was cut back by 3 bases and J by 8 bases. This CDR3 contains 15 residues. From germline, CDR1 is SGHRS and CDR2 YFSETQ. CDR3 residues: CASSSGTVAQGTQYF. In nucleotides, the CDR3 is TGCGCCAGCAGCTCCGGGACAGTCGCACAGGGTACGCAGTATTTT.

The CDR3 bases are TGTGCCTGGAGGGGTTTCTCCTACGAGCAGTACTTC. Translation gives CAWRGFSYEQYF. The genes are TRBV30 and TRBJ2-7; D is ambiguous. Per germline, CDR1 GTSNPN and CDR2 SVGIG (reference sequence). V lost 3 bases and J 0 bases, leaving 6 bases between the germline ends. The length of the CDR3 is 12 residues.

This sequence joins TRBV4-3 and TRBJ2-5; weak D call: TRBD1 (6 bases). This CDR3 contains 14 residues. Germline CDR1 is LGHNA and CDR2 is YSLEER. V gave up 0 bases and J gave up 7 bases, with 12 bases separating them. The CDR3 loop reads CASSQDAGAGTQYF. For the CDR3, the DNA is TGCGCCAGCAGCCAAGATGCAGGGGCCGGGACCCAGTACTTC.

J is TRBJ1-4 and V is TRBV6-1; D perhaps matches TRBD1 (5 bases). This CDR3 region has 16 residues. Germline V gene sequence: CDR1 MNHNS, CDR2 SASEGT. V shed 4 bases and J shed 8 bases, with 20 bases lying between them. CDR3 DNA: TGTGCCAGCAGTGGGAATGCTCGGGACGGACGCGAAAAACTGTTTTTT. This translates into CASSGNARDGREKLFF.